This TCR beta chain was sequenced in a study of regulatory T cells in long-lasting Graves disease. This clonotype came up many times. No antigen is known for it. Study-level findings and limits: What was studied was peripheral blood only, and not thyroid tissue. Gene preferences differed: TRBV28, TRBJ1-2, TRBJ2-5 in persistent cases.

The trim removed 4 bases at V and 5 bases at J, leaving 12 bases unmatched. There are 17 residues in the CDR3. The germline CDR1 and CDR2 sequences are DFQATT and SNEGSKA (reference sequence). Specified time point: newly diagnosed GD, antithyroid drugs for less than 3 months. The TCR library was made from RNA extracted from PBMCs. The TCR beta library used iRepertoire HTBI primers with Arm-PCR amplification of CDR3. TCRdb used MiXCR to reprocess the multiplex PCR reads, holding one entry per CDR3 protein. The sample comprises 350,000 to 550,000 distinct CDR3 sequences, roughly 15% of which are singletons, and roughly 15% rests with the top ten. This sample was shared with a second study, whose subject was T cells in Graves' hyperthyroidism and ophthalmopathy.

The receptor was isolated from a woman aged 45 to 65 with Graves disease. Sequenced material: peripheral blood mononuclear cells (PBMCs), taken at new diagnosis, from a patient treated with antithyroid drugs. The V and J genes are TRBV20-1 and TRBJ2-7, with 15 bases matching TRBD2. The CDR3 loop reads CSATGTSGRSISHEQYF. The CDR3 DNA reads TGCAGTGCTACCGGGACTAGCGGGAGGTCCATCAGCCACGAGCAGTACTTC.